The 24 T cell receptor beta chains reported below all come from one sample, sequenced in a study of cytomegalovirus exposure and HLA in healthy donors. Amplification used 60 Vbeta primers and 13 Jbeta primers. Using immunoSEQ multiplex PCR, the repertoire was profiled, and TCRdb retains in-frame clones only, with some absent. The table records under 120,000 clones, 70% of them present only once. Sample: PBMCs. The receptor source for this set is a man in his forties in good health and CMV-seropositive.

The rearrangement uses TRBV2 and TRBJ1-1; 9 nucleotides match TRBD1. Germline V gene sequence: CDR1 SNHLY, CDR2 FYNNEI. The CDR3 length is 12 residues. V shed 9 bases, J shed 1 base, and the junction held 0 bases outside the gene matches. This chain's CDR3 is CARDRGNTEAFF. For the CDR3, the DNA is TGTGCCAGGGACAGGGGGAACACTGAAGCTTTCTTT.

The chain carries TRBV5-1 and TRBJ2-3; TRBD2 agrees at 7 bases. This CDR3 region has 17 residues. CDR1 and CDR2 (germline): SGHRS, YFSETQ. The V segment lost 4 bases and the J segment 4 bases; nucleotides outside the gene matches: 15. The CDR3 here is CASSPDPVGGSSDTQYF. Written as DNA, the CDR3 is TGCGCCAGCAGCCCCGACCCCGTCGGCGGGAGCTCAGATACGCAGTATTTT.

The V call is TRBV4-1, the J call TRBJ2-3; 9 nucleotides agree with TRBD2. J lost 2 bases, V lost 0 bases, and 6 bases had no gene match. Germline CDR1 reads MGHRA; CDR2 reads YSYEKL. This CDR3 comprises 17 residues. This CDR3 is CASSQERLAGNTDTQYF. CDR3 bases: TGCGCCAGCAGCCAAGAACGGCTAGCGGGGAACACAGATACGCAGTATTTT.

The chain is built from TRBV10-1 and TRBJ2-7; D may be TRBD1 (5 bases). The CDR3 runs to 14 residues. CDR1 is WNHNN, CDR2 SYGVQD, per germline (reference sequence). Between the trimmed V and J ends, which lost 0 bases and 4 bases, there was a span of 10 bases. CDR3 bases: TGCGCCAGCAGTGAGTCAATACCAGGGTACGAGCAGTACTTC. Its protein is CASSESIPGYEQYF.

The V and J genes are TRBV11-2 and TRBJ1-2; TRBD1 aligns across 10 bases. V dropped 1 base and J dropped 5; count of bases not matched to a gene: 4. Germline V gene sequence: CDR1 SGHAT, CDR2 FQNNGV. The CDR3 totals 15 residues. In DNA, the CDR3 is TGTGCCAGCAGCTTAGGGGGACAGGGGCTTTATGGCTACACCTTC. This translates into CASSLGGQGLYGYTF.

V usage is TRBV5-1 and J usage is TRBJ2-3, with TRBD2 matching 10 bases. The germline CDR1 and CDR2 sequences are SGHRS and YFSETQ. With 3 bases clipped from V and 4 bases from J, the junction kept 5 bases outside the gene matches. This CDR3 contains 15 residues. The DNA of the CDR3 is TGCGCCAGCAGCTGGCTAGCGGGAGTCGCAGATACGCAGTATTTT. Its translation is CASSWLAGVADTQYF.

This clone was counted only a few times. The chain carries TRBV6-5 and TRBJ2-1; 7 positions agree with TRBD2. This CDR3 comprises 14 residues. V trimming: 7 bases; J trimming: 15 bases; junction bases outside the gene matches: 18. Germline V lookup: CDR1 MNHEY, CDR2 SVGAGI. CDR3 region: CASTKSTGGPFLFF. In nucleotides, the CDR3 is TGTGCCAGCACCAAATCCACGGGGGGTCCTTTTCTGTTCTTC.

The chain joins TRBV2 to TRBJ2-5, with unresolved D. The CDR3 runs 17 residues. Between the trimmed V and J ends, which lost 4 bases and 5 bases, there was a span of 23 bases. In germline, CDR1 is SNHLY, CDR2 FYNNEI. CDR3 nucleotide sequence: TGTGCCAGCAGTGCCTTTCCAAGGAACTCGGAGAGGGAGACCCAGTACTTC. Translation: CASSAFPRNSERETQYF.

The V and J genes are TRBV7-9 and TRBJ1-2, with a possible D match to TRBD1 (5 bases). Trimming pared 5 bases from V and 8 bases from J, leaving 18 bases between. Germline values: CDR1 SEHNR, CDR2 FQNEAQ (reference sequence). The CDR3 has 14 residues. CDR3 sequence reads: CASSPGLGQDGYTF. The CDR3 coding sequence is TGTGCCAGCAGCCCGGGTCTGGGGCAAGACGGCTACACCTTC.

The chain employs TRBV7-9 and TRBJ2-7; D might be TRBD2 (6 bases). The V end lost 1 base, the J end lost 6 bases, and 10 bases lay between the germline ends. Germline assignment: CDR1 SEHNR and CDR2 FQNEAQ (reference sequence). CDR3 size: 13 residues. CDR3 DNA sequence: TGTGCCAGCAGCTTAGGTTCCGGGGGCGAGCAGTACTTC. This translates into CASSLGSGGEQYF.

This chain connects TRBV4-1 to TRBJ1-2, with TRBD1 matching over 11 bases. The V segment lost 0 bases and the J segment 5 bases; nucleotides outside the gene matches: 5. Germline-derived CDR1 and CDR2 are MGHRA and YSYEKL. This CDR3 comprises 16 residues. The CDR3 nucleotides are TGCGCCAGCAGCCAAGAGCCCGGGACAGGGGGTTATGGCTACACCTTC. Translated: CASSQEPGTGGYGYTF.

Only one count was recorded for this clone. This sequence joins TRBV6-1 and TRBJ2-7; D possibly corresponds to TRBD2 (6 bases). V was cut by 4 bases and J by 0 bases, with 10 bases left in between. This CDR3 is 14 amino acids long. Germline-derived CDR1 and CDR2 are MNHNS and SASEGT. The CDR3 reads CASSGGVSSYEQYV. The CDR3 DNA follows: TGTGCCAGCAGTGGCGGGGTGAGCTCCTACGAGCAGTACGTC.

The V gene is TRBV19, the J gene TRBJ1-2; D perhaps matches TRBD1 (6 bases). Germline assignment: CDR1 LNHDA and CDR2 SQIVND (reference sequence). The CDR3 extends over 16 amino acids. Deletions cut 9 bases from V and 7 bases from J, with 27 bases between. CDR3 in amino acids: CASYIGTRGSGTGYTF. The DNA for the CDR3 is TGTGCCAGCTACATCGGGACAAGGGGTTCGGGCACTGGCTACACCTTC. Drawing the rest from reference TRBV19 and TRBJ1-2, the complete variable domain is DGGITQSPKYLFRKEGQNVTLSCEQNLNHDAMYWYRQDPGQGLRLIYYSQIVNDFQKGDIAEGYSVSREKKESFPLTVTSAQKNPTAFYLCASYIGTRGSGTGYTFGSGTRLTVV.

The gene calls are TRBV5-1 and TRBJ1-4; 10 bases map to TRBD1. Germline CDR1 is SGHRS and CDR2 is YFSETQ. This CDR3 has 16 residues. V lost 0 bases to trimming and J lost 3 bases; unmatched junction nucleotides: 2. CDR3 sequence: CASSLGQGAANEKLFF. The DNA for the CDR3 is TGCGCCAGCAGCTTGGGACAGGGGGCCGCTAATGAAAAACTGTTTTTT.

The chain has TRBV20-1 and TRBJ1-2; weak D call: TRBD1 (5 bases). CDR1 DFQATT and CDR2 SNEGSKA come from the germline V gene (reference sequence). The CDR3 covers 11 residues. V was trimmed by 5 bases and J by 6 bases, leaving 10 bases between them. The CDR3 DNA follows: TGCAGTGCTCCAGGGTCGAATGGCTACACCTTC. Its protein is CSAPGSNGYTF.

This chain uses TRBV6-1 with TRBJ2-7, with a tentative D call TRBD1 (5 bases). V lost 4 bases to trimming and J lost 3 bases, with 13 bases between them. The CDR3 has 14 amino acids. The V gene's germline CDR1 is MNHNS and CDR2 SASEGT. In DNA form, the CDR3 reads TGTGCCAGCAGTGCCGTAGACAGTCTCTACGAGCAGTACTTC. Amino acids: CASSAVDSLYEQYF.

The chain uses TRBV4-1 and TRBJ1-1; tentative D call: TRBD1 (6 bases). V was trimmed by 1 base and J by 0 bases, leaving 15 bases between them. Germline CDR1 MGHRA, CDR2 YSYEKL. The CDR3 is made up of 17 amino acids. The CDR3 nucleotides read TGCGCCAGCAGCCAAGGCCCCCCGGGACAAATGAACACTGAAGCTTTCTTT. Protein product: CASSQGPPGQMNTEAFF.

CDR3 DNA sequence: TGTGCCAGCAGGTCCCGGGAGCTCAATCAGCCCCAGCATTTT. Translating it yields CASRSRELNQPQHF. The gene calls are TRBV5-8 and TRBJ1-5, with no clear D. The CDR3 consists of 14 residues. With 5 bases removed from V and 3 bases from J, the gap between germline ends came to 12 bases. Germline V gene lookup returns CDR1 SGHTS and CDR2 YDEGEE. Variable domain in full (rest from reference TRBV5-8 and TRBJ1-5): EAGVTQSPTHLIKTRGQQATLRCSPISGHTSVYWYQQALGLGLQFLLWYDEGEERNRGNFPPRFSGRQFPNYSSELNVNALELEDSALYLCASRSRELNQPQHFGDGTRLSIL.

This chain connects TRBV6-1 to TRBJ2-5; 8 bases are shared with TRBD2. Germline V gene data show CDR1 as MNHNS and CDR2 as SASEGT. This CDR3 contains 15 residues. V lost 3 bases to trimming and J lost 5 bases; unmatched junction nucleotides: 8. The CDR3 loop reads CASSEASGRWETQYF. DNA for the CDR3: TGTGCCAGCAGTGAGGCCAGCGGGAGATGGGAGACCCAGTACTTC.

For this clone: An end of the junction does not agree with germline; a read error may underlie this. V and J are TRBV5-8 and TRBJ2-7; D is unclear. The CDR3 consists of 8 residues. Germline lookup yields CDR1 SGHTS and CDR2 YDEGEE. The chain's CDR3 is CASSFPTF. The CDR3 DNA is TGTGCCAGCAGCTTTCCTACCTTC.

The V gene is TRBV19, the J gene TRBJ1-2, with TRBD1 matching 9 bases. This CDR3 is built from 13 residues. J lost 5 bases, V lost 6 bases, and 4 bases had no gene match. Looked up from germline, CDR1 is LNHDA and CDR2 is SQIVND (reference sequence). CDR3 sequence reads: CASRRDRDYGYTF. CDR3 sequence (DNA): TGTGCCAGTAGACGGGACAGGGATTATGGCTACACCTTC.

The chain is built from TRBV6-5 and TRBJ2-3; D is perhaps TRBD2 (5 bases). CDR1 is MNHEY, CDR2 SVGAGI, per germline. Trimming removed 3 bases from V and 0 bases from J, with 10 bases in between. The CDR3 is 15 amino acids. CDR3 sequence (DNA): TGTGCCAGCAGTTATAGTGGCGGGAGCACAGATACGCAGTATTTT. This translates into CASSYSGGSTDTQYF.

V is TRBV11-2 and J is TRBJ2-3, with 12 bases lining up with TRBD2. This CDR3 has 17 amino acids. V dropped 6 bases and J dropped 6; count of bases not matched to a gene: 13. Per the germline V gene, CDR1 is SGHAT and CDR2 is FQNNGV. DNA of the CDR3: TGTGCCAGCAGACTCACTTCTAGCGGGAGGGCCGAGGATACGCAGTATTTT. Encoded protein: CASRLTSSGRAEDTQYF.

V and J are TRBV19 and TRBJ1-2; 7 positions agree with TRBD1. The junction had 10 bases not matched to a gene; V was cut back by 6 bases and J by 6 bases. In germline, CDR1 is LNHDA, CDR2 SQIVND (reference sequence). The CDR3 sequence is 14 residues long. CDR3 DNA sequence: TGTGCCAGTAGACCCAGGGGGAGGATCGATGGCTACACCTTC. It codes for CASRPRGRIDGYTF.